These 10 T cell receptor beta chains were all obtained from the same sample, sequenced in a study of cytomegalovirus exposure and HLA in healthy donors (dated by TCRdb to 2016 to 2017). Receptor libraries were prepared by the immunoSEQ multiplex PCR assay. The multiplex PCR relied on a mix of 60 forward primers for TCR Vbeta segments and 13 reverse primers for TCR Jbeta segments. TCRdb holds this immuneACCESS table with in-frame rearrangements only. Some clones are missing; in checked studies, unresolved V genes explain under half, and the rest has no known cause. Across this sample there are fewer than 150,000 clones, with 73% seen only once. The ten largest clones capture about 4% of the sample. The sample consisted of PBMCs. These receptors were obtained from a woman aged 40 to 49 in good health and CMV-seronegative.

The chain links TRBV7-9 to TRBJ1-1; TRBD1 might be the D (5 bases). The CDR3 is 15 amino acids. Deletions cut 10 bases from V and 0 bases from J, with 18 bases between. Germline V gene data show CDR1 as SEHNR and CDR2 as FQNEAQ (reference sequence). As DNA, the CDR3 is TGTGCCACGGGGGGATCGTCGGTCATGAACACTGAAGCTTTCTTT. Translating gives CATGGSSVMNTEAFF. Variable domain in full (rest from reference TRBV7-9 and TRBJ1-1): DTGVSQNPRHKITKRGQNVTFRCDPISEHNRLYWYRQTLGQGPEFLTYFQNEAQLEKSRLLSDRFSAERPKGSFSTLEIQRTEQGDSAMYLCATGGSSVMNTEAFFGQGTRLTVV.

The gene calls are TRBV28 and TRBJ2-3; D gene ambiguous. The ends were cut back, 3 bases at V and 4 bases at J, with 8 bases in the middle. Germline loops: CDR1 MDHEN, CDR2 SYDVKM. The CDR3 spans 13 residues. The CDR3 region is CASSFGSPDTQYF. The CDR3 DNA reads TGTGCCAGCAGTTTTGGTAGCCCAGATACGCAGTATTTT.

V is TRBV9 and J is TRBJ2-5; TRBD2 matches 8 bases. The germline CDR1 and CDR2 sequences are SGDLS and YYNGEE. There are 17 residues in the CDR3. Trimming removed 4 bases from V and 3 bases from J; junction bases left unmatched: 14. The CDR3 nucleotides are TGTGCCAGCAGCTCGGCGGCCAGGGCGGGGGGTAAAGAGACCCAGTACTTC. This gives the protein CASSSAARAGGKETQYF. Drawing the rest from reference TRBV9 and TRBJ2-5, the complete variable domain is DSGVTQTPKHLITATGQRVTLRCSPRSGDLSVYWYQQSLDQGLQFLIQYYNGEERAKGNILERFSAQQFPDLHSELNLSSLELGDSALYFCASSSAARAGGKETQYFGPGTRLLVL.

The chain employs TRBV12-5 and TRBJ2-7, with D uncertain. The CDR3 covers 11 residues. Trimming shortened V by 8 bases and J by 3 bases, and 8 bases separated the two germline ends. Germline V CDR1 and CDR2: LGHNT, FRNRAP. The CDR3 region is CASKSNYEQYF. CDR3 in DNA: TGTGCTAGTAAAAGCAACTACGAGCAGTACTTC.

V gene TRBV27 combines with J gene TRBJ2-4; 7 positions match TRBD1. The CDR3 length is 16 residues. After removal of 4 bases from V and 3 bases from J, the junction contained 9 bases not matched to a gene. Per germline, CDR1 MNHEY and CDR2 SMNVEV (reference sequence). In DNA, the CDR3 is TGTGCCAGCAGTTCCCCGACAGGGTGGGGCAAAAACATTCAGTACTTC. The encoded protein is CASSSPTGWGKNIQYF.

For the CDR3, the DNA is TGCGCCAGCAGCCAAGATTGGGGCCGGGAGGAGACCCAGTACTTC. Residues: CASSQDWGREETQYF. The chain couples TRBV4-3 to TRBJ2-5; TRBD2 is a possible D gene (6 bases). The CDR3 covers 15 residues. Germline CDR1 reads LGHNA; CDR2 reads YSLEER. Trimming took off 0 bases at V and 5 bases at J, with 13 bases between the two ends.

The CDR3 spells CASSLSGQGHTGELFF. CDR3 in DNA: TGTGCCAGCAGTTTATCGGGACAGGGACACACCGGGGAGCTGTTTTTT. V usage is TRBV28 and J usage is TRBJ2-2; 9 bases agree with TRBD1. Germline V gives CDR1 MDHEN, CDR2 SYDVKM. Trimming took 1 base from V and 3 from J; bases not matched to a gene: 3. The CDR3 has 16 residues.

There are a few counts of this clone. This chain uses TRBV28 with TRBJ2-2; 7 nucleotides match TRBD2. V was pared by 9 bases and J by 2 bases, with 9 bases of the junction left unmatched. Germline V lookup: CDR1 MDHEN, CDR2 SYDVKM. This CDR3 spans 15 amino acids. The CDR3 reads CASDSGGLNTGELFF. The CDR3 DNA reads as TGTGCCAGTGACTCGGGAGGCCTAAACACCGGGGAGCTGTTTTTT.

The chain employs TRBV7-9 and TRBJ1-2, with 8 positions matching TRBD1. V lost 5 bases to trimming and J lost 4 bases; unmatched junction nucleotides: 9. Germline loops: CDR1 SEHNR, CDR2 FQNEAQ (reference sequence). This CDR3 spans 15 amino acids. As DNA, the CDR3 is TGTGCCAGCAGCGCCTGGGGACAGGATGGCTATGGCTACACCTTC. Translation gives CASSAWGQDGYGYTF.

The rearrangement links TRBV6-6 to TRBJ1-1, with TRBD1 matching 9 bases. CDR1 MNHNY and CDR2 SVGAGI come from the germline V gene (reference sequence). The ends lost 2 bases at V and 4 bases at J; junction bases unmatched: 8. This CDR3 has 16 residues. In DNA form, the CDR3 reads TGTGCCAGCAGTTACACCACGACAGGGGGGGGCACTGAAGCTTTCTTT. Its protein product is CASSYTTTGGGTEAFF.